This TCR beta chain was obtained from a study of brain T cells in children with intractable seizures. Germline V lookup: CDR1 SEHNR, CDR2 FQNEAQ (reference sequence). The CDR3 runs to 15 residues. With V trimmed by 5 bases and J by 3 bases, 8 bases remained unmatched. The table came from immunoSEQ multiplex PCR; TCRdb's copy has only in-frame clones and leaves some out. The sample holds about 320,000 clones, roughly 93% seen once. Only one count was recorded for this clone. Time point denoted: blood from clinic visit 5 months post-surgery; TSC patient then seizure free. The source of this sequence is a boy younger than two with tuberous sclerosis and intractable seizures. The sequencing used peripheral blood, collected 5 to 6 months after surgery. V and J are TRBV7-9 and TRBJ1-1; TRBD1 aligns across 8 bases. The CDR3, as DNA: TGTGCCAGCAGCCTGGGGGCAGGGGGCGACACTGAAGCTTTCTTT. Amino acids: CASSLGAGGDTEAFF.